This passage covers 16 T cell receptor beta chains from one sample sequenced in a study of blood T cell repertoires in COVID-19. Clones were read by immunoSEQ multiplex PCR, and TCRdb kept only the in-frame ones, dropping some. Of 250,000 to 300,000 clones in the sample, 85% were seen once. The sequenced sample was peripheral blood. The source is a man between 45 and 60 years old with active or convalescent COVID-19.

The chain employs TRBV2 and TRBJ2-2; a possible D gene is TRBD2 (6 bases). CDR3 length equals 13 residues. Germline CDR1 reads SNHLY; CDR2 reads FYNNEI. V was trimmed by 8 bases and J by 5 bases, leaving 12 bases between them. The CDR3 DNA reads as TGTGCCAGCGTCCCGGGAGAAACCGGGGAGCTGTTTTTT. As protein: CASVPGETGELFF.

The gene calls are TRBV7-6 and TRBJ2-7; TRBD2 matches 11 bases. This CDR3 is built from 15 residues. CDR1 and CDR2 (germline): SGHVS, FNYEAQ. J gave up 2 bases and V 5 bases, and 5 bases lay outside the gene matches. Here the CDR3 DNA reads TGTGCCAGCAGCGCCCGACTAGCGGGGACCTACGAGCAGTACTTC. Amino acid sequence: CASSARLAGTYEQYF.

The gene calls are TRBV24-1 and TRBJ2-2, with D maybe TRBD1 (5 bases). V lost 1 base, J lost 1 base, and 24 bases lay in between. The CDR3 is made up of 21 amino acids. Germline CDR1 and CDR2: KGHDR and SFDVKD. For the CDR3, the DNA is TGTGCCACCAGTGATTTTAACAGGATATGGCGTTCGTTCAAGAACACCGGGGAGCTGTTTTTT. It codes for CATSDFNRIWRSFKNTGELFF.

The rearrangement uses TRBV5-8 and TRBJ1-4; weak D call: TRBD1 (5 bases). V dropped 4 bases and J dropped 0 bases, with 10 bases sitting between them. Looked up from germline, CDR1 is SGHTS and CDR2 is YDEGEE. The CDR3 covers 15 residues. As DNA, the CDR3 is TGTGCCAGCAGCACCTACAGGACAACTAATGAAAAACTGTTTTTT. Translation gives CASSTYRTTNEKLFF.

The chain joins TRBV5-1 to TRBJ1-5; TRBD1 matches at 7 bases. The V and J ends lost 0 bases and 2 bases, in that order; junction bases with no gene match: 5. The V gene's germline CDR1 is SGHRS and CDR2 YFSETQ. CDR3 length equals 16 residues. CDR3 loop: CASSLGDRAGNQPQHF. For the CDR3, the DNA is TGCGCCAGCAGCTTGGGCGACAGGGCCGGCAATCAGCCCCAGCATTTT.

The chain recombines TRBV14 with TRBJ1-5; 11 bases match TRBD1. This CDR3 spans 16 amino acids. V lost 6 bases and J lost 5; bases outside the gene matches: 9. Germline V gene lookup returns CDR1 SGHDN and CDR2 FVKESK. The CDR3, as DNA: TGTGCCAGCAGTCGAGGGGGGACAGGGGGTTATCAGCCCCAGCATTTT. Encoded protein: CASSRGGTGGYQPQHF.

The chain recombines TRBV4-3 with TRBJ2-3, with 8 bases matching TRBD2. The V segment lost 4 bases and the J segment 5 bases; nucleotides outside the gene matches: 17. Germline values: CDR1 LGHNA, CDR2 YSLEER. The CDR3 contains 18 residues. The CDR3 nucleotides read TGCGCCAGCAGCCCGGAATTGCCCGGGAGGGGAGTCGGAGATACGCAGTATTTT. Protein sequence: CASSPELPGRGVGDTQYF.

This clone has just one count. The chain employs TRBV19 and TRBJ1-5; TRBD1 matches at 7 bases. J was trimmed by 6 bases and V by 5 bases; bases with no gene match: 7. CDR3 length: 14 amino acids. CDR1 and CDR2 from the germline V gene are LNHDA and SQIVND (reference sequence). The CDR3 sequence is CASSPSTGFQPQHF. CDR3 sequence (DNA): TGTGCCAGTAGTCCCTCGACAGGGTTTCAGCCCCAGCATTTT.

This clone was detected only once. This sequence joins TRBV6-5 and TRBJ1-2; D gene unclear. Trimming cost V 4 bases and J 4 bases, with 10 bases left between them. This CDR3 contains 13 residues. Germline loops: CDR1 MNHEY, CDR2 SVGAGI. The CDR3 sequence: CASSSDTFYGYTF. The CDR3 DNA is TGTGCCAGCAGTTCCGACACCTTCTATGGCTACACCTTC.

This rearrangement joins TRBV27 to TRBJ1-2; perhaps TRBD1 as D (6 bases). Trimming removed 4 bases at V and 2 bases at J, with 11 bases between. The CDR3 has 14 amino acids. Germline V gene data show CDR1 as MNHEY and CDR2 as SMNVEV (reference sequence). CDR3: CASSSRTENYGYTF. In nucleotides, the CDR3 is TGTGCCAGCAGTTCCCGGACAGAAAACTATGGCTACACCTTC.

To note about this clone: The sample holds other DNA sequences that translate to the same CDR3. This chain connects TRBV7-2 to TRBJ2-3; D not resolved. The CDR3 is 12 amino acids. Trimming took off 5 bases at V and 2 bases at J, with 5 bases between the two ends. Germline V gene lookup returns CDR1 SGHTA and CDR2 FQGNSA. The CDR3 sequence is CASSPSTDTQYF. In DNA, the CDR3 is TGTGCCAGCAGCCCCTCCACAGATACGCAGTATTTT.

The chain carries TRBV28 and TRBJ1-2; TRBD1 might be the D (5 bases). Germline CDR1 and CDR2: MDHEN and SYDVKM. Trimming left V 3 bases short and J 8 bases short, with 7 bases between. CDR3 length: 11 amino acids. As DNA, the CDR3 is TGTGCCAGCAGTTTCCAGGGAGGCTACACCTTC. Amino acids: CASSFQGGYTF.

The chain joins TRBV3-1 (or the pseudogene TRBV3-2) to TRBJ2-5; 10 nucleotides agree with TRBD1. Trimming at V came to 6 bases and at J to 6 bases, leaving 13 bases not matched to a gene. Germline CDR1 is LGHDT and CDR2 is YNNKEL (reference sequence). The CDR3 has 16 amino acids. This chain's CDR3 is CASSPRVTGGRKTQYF. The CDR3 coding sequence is TGTGCCAGCAGTCCGCGCGTGACAGGGGGCCGGAAGACCCAGTACTTC.

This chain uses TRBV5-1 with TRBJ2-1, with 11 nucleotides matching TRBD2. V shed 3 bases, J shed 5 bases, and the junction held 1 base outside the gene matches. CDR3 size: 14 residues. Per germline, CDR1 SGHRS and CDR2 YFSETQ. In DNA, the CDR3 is TGCGCCAGCAGCTCGGGACTAGCGGACAATGAGCAGTTCTTC. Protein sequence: CASSSGLADNEQFF.

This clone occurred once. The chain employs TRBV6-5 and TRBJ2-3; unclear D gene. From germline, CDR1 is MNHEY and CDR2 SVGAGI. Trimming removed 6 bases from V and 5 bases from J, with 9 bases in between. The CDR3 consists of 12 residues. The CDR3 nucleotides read TGTGCCAGCAGCCAATCGGGAGATACGCAGTATTTT. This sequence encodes CASSQSGDTQYF.

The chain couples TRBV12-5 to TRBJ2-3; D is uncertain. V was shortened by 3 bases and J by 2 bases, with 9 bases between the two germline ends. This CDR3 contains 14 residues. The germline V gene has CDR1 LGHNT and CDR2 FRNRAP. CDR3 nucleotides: TGTGCTAGTGGTTTAAGACTTAACACAGATACGCAGTATTTT. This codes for CASGLRLNTDTQYF.